Below, one TCR beta chain is given with its context. Its antigen is not yet known. Base quality data are lacking; no much larger clone is found one base away. The sample carries other DNA sequences with the same CDR3. The data were obtained in a study of shared clonotypes between healthy human individuals (dated by TCRdb to 2020 to 2022). Background on the whole study: The cohort included three men and a couple of women between 18 and 49 years of age. Per donor, three plates each were used for CD4 naive and CD4 memory, two for CD8 naive, and one for CD8 memory. The study deeply sequenced blood TCR repertoires of about 5 healthy adults to estimate repertoire size and the extent of clonotype sharing between individuals. Different laboratories and diverse techniques were used to prepare libraries and sequence TCR repertoires, to increase sequencing depth and limit assay-specific biases. Each donor's leukapheresis produced roughly between roughly 0.85 and 9.5 billion PBMCs. Results the study describes overall, beyond this receptor: Clonotypes shared by all four sorted-subset donors showed higher generation probabilities than non-shared clonotypes. Incomplete sequencing was indicated by rarefaction of sorted-subset datasets, despite the large sequencing depth. Pairwise subsampling led to the expectation that sequencing depth would affect the degree of clonotype sharing among donors. Naive subsets generally had larger estimated clonotype richness than memory subsets did. The small number of donors limited the genetic and exposure-history diversity represented. When several donors were compared, the shared fraction of clonotypes was about 5% for naive CD4, roughly 3.3% for naive CD8, 2.3% for memory CD4, and 0.4% for memory CD8. Sampling was restricted to blood, and TCR repertoires in tissues likely differ from the TCR repertoires found in blood.

TCR CDR3 regions were amplified from genomic DNA by multiplex PCR using the deep immunoSEQ assay. Genomic DNA extracted from each cell subset was distributed evenly over all wells of several immunoSEQ 96-well plates, and each plate served as one replicate. For sorted subsets, approximately 210 ng genomic DNA, equal to 30,000 or so T cell genomes, was loaded into each replicate PCR. The purified libraries were quantified using a Qubit 3.0 fluorometer, sized with a Bioanalyzer 2100, and then quantified again using the KAPA Library Quantification kit. Each immunoSEQ 96-well plate was sequenced on its own single-read 150-cycle Illumina NextSeq 550 flow cell. Regarding the original processing steps: Because the immunoSEQ output held only junctional sequences and lacked quality scores, the filtering could not match the filtering applied to full-length reads. Sequences were annotated with PyIR, a Python wrapper for IgBLAST v1.9, using IMGT germline references to assign V/J genes and CDR3. Reads with weak V/J assignments (E-value above 1e-6), missing CDR3, stop codons, out-of-frame junctions, or ambiguous translated residues were removed. V3J clonotypes were defined as sequences sharing the same inferred V gene, J gene, and CDR3 amino acid sequence. The percentage overlap between two repertoires was calculated by dividing the number of shared unique clonotypes by the size of the smaller repertoire. Richness of each repertoire was evaluated using RTK rarefaction, the Chao1 estimator, and Recon v2.1 estimates of unobserved clonotypes. Generation probabilities were computed with OLGA for all TCRbeta clonotypes obtained by the gDNA method from several donors. What TCRdb holds here is the immuneACCESS table cut down to in-frame rearrangements. Part of the clones is not present; checked against another copy, under half of the missing clones reflect an unresolved V gene, and the others are unexplained. Clonal size and the V and J genes are those of that table, whereas D and trimming came from the DNA. The sample table shows about 640,000 clones, and roughly 78% are seen once. Roughly 1.8% of the sample is held by the ten biggest clonotypes.

Donors were healthy HIV-negative adults with no recently reported acute infections or vaccinations. Every donor was a Caucasian adult residing in Nashville, Tennessee, USA. CD4+ T cells were enriched by magnetic negative selection; naive cells were then positively selected on CD45RA, and the negative fraction formed the memory subset. Blood was collected by leukapheresis, and PBMCs were isolated by Ficoll-Histopaque density gradient centrifugation and then cryopreserved in liquid nitrogen vapor phase. Purity and quantity of every magnetically sorted T cell population were checked by analytical flow cytometry. Genomic DNA was isolated from every sorted fraction and measured by UV absorbance on a Nanodrop 2000c. V sheds 3 bases and J sheds 4 bases, leaving 9 bases between their ends. From cysteine to phenylalanine, the CDR3 is 13 amino acids long. Only the CDR3 region is kept as DNA, spanning 39 bases read in frame from base 1. Reading the germline V gene (reference sequence) gives CDR1 LNHDA and CDR2 SQIVND.

This chain is built from TRBV19 and TRBJ2-5; the D gene cannot be named for sure. The clonotype was recovered from a woman aged 25 to 45 in good health. Sequenced input: memory CD4+ T cells sorted from blood. Interpreted using the paper, the cell subset or site label stands for: CD45RA-negative fraction. The CDR3 loop reads CASSIQDGETQYF. The nucleotides read TGTGCCAGTAGTATTCAGGACGGAGAGACCCAGTACTTC.